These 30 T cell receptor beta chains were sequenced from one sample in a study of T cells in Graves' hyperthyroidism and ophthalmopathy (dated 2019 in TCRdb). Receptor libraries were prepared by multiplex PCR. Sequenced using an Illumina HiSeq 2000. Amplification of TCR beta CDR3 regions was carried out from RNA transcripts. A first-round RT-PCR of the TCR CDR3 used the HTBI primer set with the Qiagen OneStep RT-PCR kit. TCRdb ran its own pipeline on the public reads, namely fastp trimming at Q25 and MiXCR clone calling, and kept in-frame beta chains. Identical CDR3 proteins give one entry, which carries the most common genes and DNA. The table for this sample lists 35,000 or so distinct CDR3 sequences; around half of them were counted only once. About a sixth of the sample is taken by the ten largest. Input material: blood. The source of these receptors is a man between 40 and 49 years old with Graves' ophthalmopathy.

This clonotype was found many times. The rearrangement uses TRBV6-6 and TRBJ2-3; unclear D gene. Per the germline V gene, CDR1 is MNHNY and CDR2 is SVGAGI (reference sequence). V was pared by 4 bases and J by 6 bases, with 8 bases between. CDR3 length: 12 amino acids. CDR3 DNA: TGTGCCAGCAGTTCTCTAGATGATACGCAGTATTTT. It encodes CASSSLDDTQYF.

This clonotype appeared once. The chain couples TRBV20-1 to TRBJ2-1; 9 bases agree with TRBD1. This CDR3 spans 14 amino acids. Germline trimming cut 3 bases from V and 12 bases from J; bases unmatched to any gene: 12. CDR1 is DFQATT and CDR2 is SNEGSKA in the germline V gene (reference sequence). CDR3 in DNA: TGCAGTGCTAGGGACCTAACAGGGGGCCAGCGGCAGTTCTTC. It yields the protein CSARDLTGGQRQFF.

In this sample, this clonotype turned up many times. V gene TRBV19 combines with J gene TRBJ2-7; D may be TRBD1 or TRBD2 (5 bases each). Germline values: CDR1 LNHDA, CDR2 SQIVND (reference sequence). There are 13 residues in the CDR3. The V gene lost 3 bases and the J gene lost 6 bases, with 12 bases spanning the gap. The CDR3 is CASSISVGVEQYF. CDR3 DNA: TGTGCCAGTAGTATCTCGGTGGGGGTCGAGCAGTACTTC.

The CDR3 here is CASSATGTGSGTSGYNEQFF. CDR3 DNA: TGTGCCAGCAGCGCAACCGGGACAGGGTCTGGGACTAGCGGTTACAATGAGCAGTTCTTC. The rearrangement joins TRBV7-3 to TRBJ2-1, with 11 positions matching TRBD2. Looked up from germline, CDR1 is SGHTA and CDR2 is FQGTGA. There are 20 residues in the CDR3. V dropped 5 bases and J dropped 4; count of bases not matched to a gene: 19.

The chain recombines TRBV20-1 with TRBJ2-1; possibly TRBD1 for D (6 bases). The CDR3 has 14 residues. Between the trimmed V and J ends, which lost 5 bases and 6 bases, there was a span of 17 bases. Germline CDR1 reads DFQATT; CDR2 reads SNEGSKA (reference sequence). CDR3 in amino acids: CSAGAYRDLNEQFF. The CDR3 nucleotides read TGCAGTGCTGGAGCTTACAGGGACCTCAATGAGCAGTTCTTC.

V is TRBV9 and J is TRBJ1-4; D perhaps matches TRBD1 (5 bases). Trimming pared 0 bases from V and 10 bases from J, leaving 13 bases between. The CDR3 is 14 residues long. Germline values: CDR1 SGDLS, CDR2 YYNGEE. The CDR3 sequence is CASSVAGDGGKLFF. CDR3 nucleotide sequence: TGTGCCAGCAGCGTAGCTGGGGACGGGGGAAAACTGTTTTTT.

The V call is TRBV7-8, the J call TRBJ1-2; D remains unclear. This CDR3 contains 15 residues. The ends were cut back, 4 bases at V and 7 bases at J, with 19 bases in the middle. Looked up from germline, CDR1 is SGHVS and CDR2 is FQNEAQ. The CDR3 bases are TGTGCCAGCAGCTCCTCGACCGGTCTGCGGGGTGGCTACACCTTC. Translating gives CASSSSTGLRGGYTF. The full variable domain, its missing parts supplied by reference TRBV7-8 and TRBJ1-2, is GAGVSQSPRYKVAKRGQDVALRCDPISGHVSLFWYQQALGQGPEFLTYFQNEAQLDKSGLPSDRFFAERPEGSVSTLKIQRTQQEDSAVYLCASSSSTGLRGGYTFGSGTRLTVV.

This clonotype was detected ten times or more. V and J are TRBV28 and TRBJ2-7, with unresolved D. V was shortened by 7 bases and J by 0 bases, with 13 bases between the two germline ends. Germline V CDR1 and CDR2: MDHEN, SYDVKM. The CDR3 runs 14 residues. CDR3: CASIRNGPSYEQYF. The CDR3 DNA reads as TGTGCCAGCATCAGAAACGGTCCCTCCTACGAGCAGTACTTC. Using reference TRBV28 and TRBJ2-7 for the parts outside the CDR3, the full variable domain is DVKVTQSSRYLVKRTGEKVFLECVQDMDHENMFWYRQDPGLGLRLIYFSYDVKMKEKGDIPEGYSVSREKKERFSLILESASTNQTSMYLCASIRNGPSYEQYFGPGTRLTVT.

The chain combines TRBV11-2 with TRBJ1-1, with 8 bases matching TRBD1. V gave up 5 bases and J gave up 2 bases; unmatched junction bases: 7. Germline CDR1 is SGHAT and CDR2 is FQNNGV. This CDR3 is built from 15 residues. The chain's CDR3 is CASSKDRAGNTEAFF. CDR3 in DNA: TGTGCCAGCAGCAAGGACAGGGCTGGAAACACTGAAGCTTTCTTT.

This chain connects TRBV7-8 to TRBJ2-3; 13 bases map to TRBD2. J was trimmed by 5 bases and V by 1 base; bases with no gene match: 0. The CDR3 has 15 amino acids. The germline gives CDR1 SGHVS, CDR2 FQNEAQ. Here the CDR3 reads CASSLGTSGRDTQYF. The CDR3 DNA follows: TGTGCCAGCAGCTTAGGGACTAGCGGGAGAGATACGCAGTATTTT.

In nucleotides, the CDR3 is TGTGCCAGCAGGGCTAGCGGGGGGGTTAGCACAGATACGCAGTATTTT. This translates into CASRASGGVSTDTQYF. The chain couples TRBV5-4 to TRBJ2-3, with 12 bases fitting TRBD2. The CDR3 spans 16 residues. Germline CDR1 SGHNT, CDR2 YYREEE (reference sequence). V gave up 5 bases and J gave up 0 bases; unmatched junction bases: 4.

The CDR3 here is CASSDLRTGAQPQHF. The DNA for the CDR3 is TGTGCCAGCAGTGATCTTCGGACAGGGGCTCAGCCCCAGCATTTT. This chain joins TRBV6-1 and TRBJ1-5; 9 nucleotides align to TRBD1. Germline V gene sequence: CDR1 MNHNS, CDR2 SASEGT. V dropped 3 bases and J dropped 6; count of bases not matched to a gene: 6. The CDR3 runs 15 residues.

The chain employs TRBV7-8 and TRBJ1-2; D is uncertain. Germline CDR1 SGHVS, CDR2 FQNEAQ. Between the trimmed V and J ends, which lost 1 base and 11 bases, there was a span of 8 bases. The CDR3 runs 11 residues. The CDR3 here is CASSLGVVYTF. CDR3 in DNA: TGTGCCAGCAGCTTAGGTGTGGTGTACACCTTC.

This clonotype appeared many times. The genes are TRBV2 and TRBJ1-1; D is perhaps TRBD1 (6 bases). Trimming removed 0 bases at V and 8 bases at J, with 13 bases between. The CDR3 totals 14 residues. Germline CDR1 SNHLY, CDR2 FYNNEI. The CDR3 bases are TGTGCCAGCAGTGAAGCGCGGGGGAGGGGGGAAGCTTTCTTT. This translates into CASSEARGRGEAFF. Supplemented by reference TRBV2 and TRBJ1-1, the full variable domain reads EPEVTQTPSHQVTQMGQEVILRCVPISNHLYFYWYRQILGQKVEFLVSFYNNEISEKSEIFDDQFSVERPDGSNFTLKIRSTKLEDSAMYFCASSEARGRGEAFFGQGTRLTVV.

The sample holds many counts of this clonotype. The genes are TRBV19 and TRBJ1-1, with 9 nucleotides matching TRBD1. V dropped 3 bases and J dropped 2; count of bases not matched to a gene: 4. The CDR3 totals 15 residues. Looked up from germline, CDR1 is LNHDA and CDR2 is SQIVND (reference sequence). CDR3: CASSILTGGNTEAFF. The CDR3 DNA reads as TGTGCCAGTAGTATTTTAACAGGGGGCAACACTGAAGCTTTCTTT.

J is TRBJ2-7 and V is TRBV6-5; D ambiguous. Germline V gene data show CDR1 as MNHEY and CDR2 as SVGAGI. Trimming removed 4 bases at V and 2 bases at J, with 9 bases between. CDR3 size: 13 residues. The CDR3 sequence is CASSSVGAYEQYF. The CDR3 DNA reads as TGTGCCAGCAGTTCCGTTGGGGCCTACGAGCAGTACTTC.

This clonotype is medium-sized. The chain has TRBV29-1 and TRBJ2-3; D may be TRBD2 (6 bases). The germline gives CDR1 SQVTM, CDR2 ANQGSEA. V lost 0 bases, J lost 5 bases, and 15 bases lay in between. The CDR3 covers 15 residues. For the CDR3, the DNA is TGCAGCGTTGAAGATACCGGATCCGGGGGAGATACGCAGTATTTT. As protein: CSVEDTGSGGDTQYF.

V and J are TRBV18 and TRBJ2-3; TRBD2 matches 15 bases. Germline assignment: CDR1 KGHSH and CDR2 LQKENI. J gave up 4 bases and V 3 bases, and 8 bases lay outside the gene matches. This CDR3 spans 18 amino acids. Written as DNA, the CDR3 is TGTGCCAGCTCACCTCGGACTAGCGGGGGGGCCGTCGCAGATACGCAGTATTTT. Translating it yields CASSPRTSGGAVADTQYF.

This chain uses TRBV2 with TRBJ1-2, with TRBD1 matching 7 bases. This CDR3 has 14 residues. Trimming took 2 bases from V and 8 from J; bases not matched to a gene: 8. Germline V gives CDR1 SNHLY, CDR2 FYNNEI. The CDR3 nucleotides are TGTGCCAGCAGTGAAAAGGGGGACAGCTCCGGCTACACCTTC. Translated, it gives CASSEKGDSSGYTF. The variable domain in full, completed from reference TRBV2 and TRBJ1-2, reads EPEVTQTPSHQVTQMGQEVILRCVPISNHLYFYWYRQILGQKVEFLVSFYNNEISEKSEIFDDQFSVERPDGSNFTLKIRSTKLEDSAMYFCASSEKGDSSGYTFGSGTRLTVV.

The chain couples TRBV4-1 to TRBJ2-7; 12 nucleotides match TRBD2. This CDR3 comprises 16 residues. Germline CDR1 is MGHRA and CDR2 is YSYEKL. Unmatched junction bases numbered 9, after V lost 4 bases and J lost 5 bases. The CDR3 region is CASSPTTSGSDDEQYF. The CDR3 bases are TGCGCCAGCAGCCCTACGACTAGCGGGAGCGACGACGAGCAGTACTTC.

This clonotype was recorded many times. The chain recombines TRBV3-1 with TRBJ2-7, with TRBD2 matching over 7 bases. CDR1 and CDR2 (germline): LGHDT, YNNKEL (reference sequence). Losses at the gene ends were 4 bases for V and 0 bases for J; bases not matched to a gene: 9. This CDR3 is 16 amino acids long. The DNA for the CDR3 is TGTGCCAGCAGCCCCCCGACTAGCCTCAGCTCCTACGAGCAGTACTTC. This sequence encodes CASSPPTSLSSYEQYF.

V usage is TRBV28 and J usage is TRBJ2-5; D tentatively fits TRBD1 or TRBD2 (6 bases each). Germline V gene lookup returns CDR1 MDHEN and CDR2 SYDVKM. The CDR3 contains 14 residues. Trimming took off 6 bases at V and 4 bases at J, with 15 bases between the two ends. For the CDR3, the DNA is TGTGCCAGCAGGCGAAGGGGGGTGGCAGAGACCCAGTACTTC. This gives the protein CASRRRGVAETQYF.

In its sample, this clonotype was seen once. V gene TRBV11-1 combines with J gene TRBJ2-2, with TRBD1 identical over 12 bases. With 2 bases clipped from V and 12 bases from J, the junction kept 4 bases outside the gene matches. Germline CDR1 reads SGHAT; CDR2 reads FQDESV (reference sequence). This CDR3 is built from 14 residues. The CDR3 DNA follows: TGTGCCAGCAGCTTAAAACGGGACAGGGGGCAGCTGTTTTTT. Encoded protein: CASSLKRDRGQLFF. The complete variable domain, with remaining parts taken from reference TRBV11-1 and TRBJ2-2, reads EAEVAQSPRYKITEKSQAVAFWCDPISGHATLYWYRQILGQGPELLVQFQDESVVDDSQLPKDRFSAERLKGVDSTLKIQPAELGDSAMYLCASSLKRDRGQLFFGEGSRLTVL.

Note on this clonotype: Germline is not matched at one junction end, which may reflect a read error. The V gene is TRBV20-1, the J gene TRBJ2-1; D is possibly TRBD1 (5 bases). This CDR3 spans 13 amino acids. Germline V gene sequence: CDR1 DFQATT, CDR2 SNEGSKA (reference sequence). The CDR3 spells CSTTDMFNDERFF. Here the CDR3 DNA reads TGCAGCACGACGGACATGTTCAACGATGAGCGGTTCTTC.

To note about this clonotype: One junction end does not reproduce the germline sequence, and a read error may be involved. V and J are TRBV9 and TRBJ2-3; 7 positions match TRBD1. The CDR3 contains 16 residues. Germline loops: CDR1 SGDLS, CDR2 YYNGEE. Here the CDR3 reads CACSITGDPSTDTQYF. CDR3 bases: TGTGCCTGCAGCATTACAGGGGACCCTAGCACAGATACGCAGTATTTT.

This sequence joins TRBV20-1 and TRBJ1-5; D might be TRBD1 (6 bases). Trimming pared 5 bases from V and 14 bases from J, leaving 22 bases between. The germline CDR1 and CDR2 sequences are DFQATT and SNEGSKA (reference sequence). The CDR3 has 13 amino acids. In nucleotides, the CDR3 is TGCAGTGCTGGGAGGGGGGGCGCTTCCTACGAGCATTTT. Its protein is CSAGRGGASYEHF.

The DNA for the CDR3 is TGTGCCAGCAGTTTCAGGGGCAAGGCTTACAATGAGCAGTTCTTC. Translated: CASSFRGKAYNEQFF. V gene TRBV28 combines with J gene TRBJ2-1; perhaps TRBD1 as D (6 bases). The CDR3 contains 15 residues. CDR1 is MDHEN, CDR2 SYDVKM, per germline. Trimming pared 3 bases from V and 4 bases from J, leaving 13 bases between. Full variable domain (missing parts from reference TRBV28 and TRBJ2-1): DVKVTQSSRYLVKRTGEKVFLECVQDMDHENMFWYRQDPGLGLRLIYFSYDVKMKEKGDIPEGYSVSREKKERFSLILESASTNQTSMYLCASSFRGKAYNEQFFGPGTRLTVL.

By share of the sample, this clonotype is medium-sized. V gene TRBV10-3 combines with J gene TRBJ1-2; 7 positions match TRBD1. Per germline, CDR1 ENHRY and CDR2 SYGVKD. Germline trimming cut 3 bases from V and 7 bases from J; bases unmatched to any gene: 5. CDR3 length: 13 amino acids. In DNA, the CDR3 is TGTGCCATCAGTGACGGACAGGTGGGTGGCTACACCTTC. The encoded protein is CAISDGQVGGYTF.

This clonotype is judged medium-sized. The CDR3 region has the DNA TGTGCCAGCAGTCCAGGGATGGGAGAGACCCAGTACTTC. Its translation is CASSPGMGETQYF. The chain joins TRBV2 to TRBJ2-5; possibly TRBD1 for D (5 bases). The CDR3 spans 13 residues. From germline, CDR1 is SNHLY and CDR2 FYNNEI. Trimming removed 5 bases at V and 4 bases at J, with 11 bases between.

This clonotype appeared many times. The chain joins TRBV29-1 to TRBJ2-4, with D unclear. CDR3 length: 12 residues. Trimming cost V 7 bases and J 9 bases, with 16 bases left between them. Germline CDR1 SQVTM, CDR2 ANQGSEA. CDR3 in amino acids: CSARDSPSIQYF. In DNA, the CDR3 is TGCAGCGCCAGAGACTCCCCCAGCATTCAGTACTTC.